Listed here is a single TCR beta chain. It has no known antigen specificity. One base away there is no much larger clone; base qualities are not given. Between the V and J ends, shortened by 5 bases and 5 bases respectively, the junction contains 16 bases. The germline V gene (reference sequence) gives CDR1 as SEHNR and CDR2 as FQNEAQ. The CDR3 covers 14 residues, taking in both the cysteine and the phenylalanine. Just CDR3 DNA is preserved here, 42 bases in frame from base 1. The sample originates from a study of blood T cell repertoires in COVID-19 (TCRdb year 2020). About the investigation overall: Samples covering the acute and convalescent phases of COVID-19 were provided by collaborators in the United States, Italy and Spain. The prospective study material was composed of cDNA or gDNA derived from T cells, B-cell-depleted T cells, or PBMCs. Subjects who had been exposed to COVID-19, were actively infected with it, or had recovered from it provided the deeply sampled blood TCRbeta repertoires that made up the dataset. The repertoires were made available in a free public database intended to serve as a resource for research on the immune response to SARS-CoV-2. Samples were obtained from the ongoing ImmuneRACE study (first 160 participants) and from 1,000 to 1,500 subjects provided by 6 global collaborators. Sample metadata almost always included a de-identified subject ID, COVID-19 status, age in years and sex. HLA class I and class II types, where available, came from metadata supplied by the sample provider rather than from assay-based typing.

The immunoSEQ Assay, a bias-controlled multiplex PCR, was used to amplify TCRbeta CDR3 regions from genomic DNA. The authors' pipeline ran thus. Within the assay, amplification of reference gene primers was used to estimate how many nucleated cells each sample contained. Sequence reads were collapsed and filtered to measure the absolute abundance of every unique TCRbeta CDR3 rearrangement. For each sample, productive Simpson clonality was calculated as the square root of Simpson's diversity index across productive rearrangements. Held by TCRdb, this immuneACCESS table contains in-frame sequences only and omits some clones. Under half of the omission traces to an unresolved V gene where checked; the cause of the rest is unknown. The V and J calls and clone size were taken over from that table, and D and trimming were inferred from the DNA. This sample holds about 100,000 clones; approximately 86% were observed only once. 0.95% to 1.5% of the sample lies in the top ten.

Collaborating institutions collected whole blood in K2EDTA tubes following their own protocols. Collaborator samples were shipped for TCRbeta analysis as frozen whole blood, isolated PBMCs, or DNA extracted from either sample type. Broader findings and caveats from the paper: How much clinical and demographic metadata was included differed by source and by participant, and the metadata was provided uncurated.

The V gene is TRBV7-9 and the J gene is TRBJ2-7; TRBD1 is possibly the D segment (5 matching bases). This clonotype was obtained from a man older than 75 with active or convalescent COVID-19. The sample was peripheral blood. CDR3 sequence: CASSPRTRVHEQYF. Read as DNA, the sequence is TGTGCCAGCAGCCCTCGGACCAGGGTCCACGAGCAGTACTTC.